Sequencing of this T cell receptor beta chain was carried out in a study of blood T cell repertoires in COVID-19. Study as a whole: PBMCs, B-cell-depleted T cells, or T cells were the source of the cDNA or gDNA that made up the material.

Germline CDR1 is LNHDA and CDR2 is SQIVND (reference sequence). The CDR3 is made up of 15 amino acids. Trimming shortened V by 1 base and J by 4 bases, and 11 bases separated the two germline ends. Libraries were prepared by immunoSEQ multiplex PCR; TCRdb keeps only in-frame clonotypes and omits some of them. The table has about 160,000 clones, 82% seen once. The sequence came from a woman aged 80 or older with acute or convalescent COVID-19. This chain joins TRBV19 and TRBJ2-1, with D tentatively TRBD1 (5 bases). The sample was peripheral blood. CDR3 region: CASSIGTRQYNEQFF. In DNA form, the CDR3 reads TGTGCCAGTAGTATAGGCACGAGACAGTACAATGAGCAGTTCTTC.